Following are 19 T cell receptor beta chains from one sample sequenced in a study of T cell repertoires in cytomegalovirus infection. TCRdb called the reads again in MiXCR, with one record for every CDR3 protein. The top ten hold around 2.8% of the sample, which has around 740,000 distinct CDR3 sequences, approximately 40% seen once. Sample: PBMCs. All receptors come from a human donor in good health (CMV status not recorded). Some clones in this sample may be carry-over from other donors' samples.

V usage is TRBV6-8 and J usage is TRBJ2-6, with D maybe TRBD1 (5 bases). The CDR3 runs to 18 residues. Germline CDR1 is MNHGY and CDR2 is SAAAGT. The V end lost 7 bases, the J end lost 0 bases, and 19 bases lay between the germline ends. For the CDR3, the DNA is TGTGCCAGCAACAAGTGGCCAGGGTTTACCTCTGGGGCCAACGTCCTGACTTTC. Translating gives CASNKWPGFTSGANVLTF.

This chain joins TRBV20-1 and TRBJ1-5; the D is unclear. The CDR3 covers 12 residues. The germline CDR1 and CDR2 sequences are DFQATT and SNEGSKA (reference sequence). Between the trimmed V and J ends, which lost 5 bases and 3 bases, there was a span of 8 bases. Here the CDR3 DNA reads TGCAGTGCTCGACACAACAATCAGCCCCAGCATTTT. Protein: CSARHNNQPQHF.

The rearrangement uses TRBV4-2 and TRBJ2-1, with 11 bases lining up with TRBD1. V lost 0 bases, J lost 5 bases, and 6 bases stayed unmatched. The CDR3 has 17 residues. Germline assignment: CDR1 LGHNA and CDR2 YNFKEQ. The CDR3 region has the DNA TGTGCCAGCAGCCAAGACATAGGACAGGGGGCGAACAATGAGCAGTTCTTC. It is translated as CASSQDIGQGANNEQFF.

This clonotype was recorded a few times. DNA of the CDR3: TGTGCCAGCAGCTTAAACAGCGGGAGGGCCAGCAGAGGTGAGCAGTTCTTC. It is translated as CASSLNSGRASRGEQFF. The chain combines TRBV7-2 with TRBJ2-1; 10 bases fit TRBD2. The junction had 13 bases not matched to a gene; V was cut back by 2 bases and J by 9 bases. CDR1 is SGHTA and CDR2 is FQGNSA in the germline V gene. The CDR3 length is 17 residues.

The chain combines TRBV11-2 with TRBJ1-2, with no clear D. Germline-derived CDR1 and CDR2 are SGHAT and FQNNGV. V was clipped by 4 bases and J by 6 bases, with 18 bases between them. The CDR3 is 15 residues long. The CDR3 coding sequence is TGTGCCAGCAGCTCCTTTTCGGCCGGGTGGAATGGCTACACCTTC. Amino acid sequence: CASSSFSAGWNGYTF. The whole variable domain, filled in from reference TRBV11-2 and TRBJ1-2, reads EAGVAQSPRYKIIEKRQSVAFWCNPISGHATLYWYQQILGQGPKLLIQFQNNGVVDDSQLPKDRFSAERLKGVDSTLKIQPAKLEDSAVYLCASSSFSAGWNGYTFGSGTRLTVV.

This rearrangement joins TRBV7-2 to TRBJ2-2; D might be TRBD2 (6 bases). This CDR3 has 15 residues. Germline values: CDR1 SGHTA, CDR2 FQGNSA. Trimming shortened V by 4 bases and J by 6 bases, and 15 bases separated the two germline ends. The CDR3 coding sequence is TGTGCCAGCAGCTCCGCGGGACTTGATGCCGGGGAGCTGTTTTTT. It specifies CASSSAGLDAGELFF.

V and J are TRBV28 and TRBJ2-1; a weak D match, TRBD2 (6 bases). CDR1 is MDHEN, CDR2 SYDVKM, per germline. The CDR3 contains 15 residues. Trimming took off 1 base at V and 3 bases at J, with 10 bases between the two ends. The CDR3 spells CASSLSGDDYNEQFF. DNA for the CDR3: TGTGCCAGCAGTTTATCGGGAGACGACTACAATGAGCAGTTCTTC.

This clonotype appeared a few times. This chain connects TRBV20-1 to TRBJ2-1; D might be TRBD1 (6 bases). CDR1 and CDR2 (germline): DFQATT, SNEGSKA (reference sequence). With 0 bases removed from V and 0 bases from J, the gap between germline ends came to 15 bases. The CDR3 covers 17 residues. The CDR3 DNA is TGCAGTGCTAGAGACAGGTGGGACACTGGCTCCTACAATGAGCAGTTCTTC. As protein: CSARDRWDTGSYNEQFF.

This clonotype has only a few counts. The genes are TRBV7-6 and TRBJ1-1; D remains ambiguous. The V end lost 1 base, the J end lost 1 base, and 16 bases lay between the germline ends. Germline V CDR1 and CDR2: SGHVS, FNYEAQ. The CDR3 runs to 17 residues. The chain's CDR3 is CASSLVDAPQPNTEAFF. The CDR3 DNA is TGTGCCAGCAGCTTAGTAGATGCCCCCCAACCGAACACTGAAGCTTTCTTT.

The V and J genes are TRBV7-9 and TRBJ1-1, with D maybe TRBD1 (5 bases). Germline values: CDR1 SEHNR, CDR2 FQNEAQ (reference sequence). V gave up 4 bases and J gave up 1 base, with 10 bases separating them. The CDR3 totals 14 residues. CDR3 sequence reads: CASSSGLSNTEAFF. The CDR3 DNA reads TGTGCCAGCAGCTCGGGACTATCGAACACTGAAGCTTTCTTT.

This clonotype was found once. The chain uses TRBV15 and TRBJ2-7, with D possibly being TRBD2 (6 bases). The length of the CDR3 is 16 residues. The germline V gene encodes CDR1 LNHNV and CDR2 YYDKDF (reference sequence). Trimming shortened V by 1 base and J by 0 bases, and 13 bases separated the two germline ends. The CDR3 reads CATSRGLAGISYEQYF. The CDR3 nucleotides are TGTGCCACCAGCAGAGGTCTGGCGGGAATCTCCTACGAGCAGTACTTC.

The chain has TRBV19 and TRBJ1-5, with D unresolved. The CDR3 consists of 13 residues. Per germline, CDR1 LNHDA and CDR2 SQIVND (reference sequence). V was trimmed by 5 bases and J by 0 bases, leaving 5 bases between them. The CDR3 bases are TGTGCCAGTAGTGCTTATAGCAATCAGCCCCAGCATTTT. This encodes CASSAYSNQPQHF.

This clonotype has more than one count but fewer than ten. This CDR3 is CASVPWDRNAEQYF. Here the CDR3 DNA reads TGTGCCAGCGTACCGTGGGACAGGAATGCCGAGCAGTACTTC. This rearrangement joins TRBV6-2 or TRBV6-3 to TRBJ2-7; 8 bases agree with TRBD1. V dropped 8 bases and J dropped 6; count of bases not matched to a gene: 12. This CDR3 region has 14 residues. Germline V gives CDR1 MNHEY, CDR2 SVGEGT.

Of note for this clonotype: One end of the junction is discordant with germline, which a read error may explain. V and J are TRBV7-2 and TRBJ2-5, with TRBD2 as a possible D gene (6 bases). This CDR3 is built from 15 residues. Germline CDR1 is SGHTA and CDR2 is FQGNSA. CDR3 region: CDSSKRRGGWETQYF. As DNA, the CDR3 is TGTGACAGCAGCAAACGACGCGGAGGGTGGGAGACCCAGTACTTC. Combining the CDR3 with reference TRBV7-2 and TRBJ2-5 gives the whole variable domain GAGVSQSPSNKVTEKGKDVELRCDPISGHTALYWYRQSLGQGLEFLIYFQGNSAPDKSGLPSDRFSAERTGGSVSTLTIQRTQQEDSAVYLCDSSKRRGGWETQYFGPGTRLLVL.

The CDR3 region is CASSVDPWGGETQYF. In DNA, the CDR3 is TGTGCCAGCAGTGTGGACCCCTGGGGGGGAGAGACCCAGTACTTC. The chain recombines TRBV6-8 with TRBJ2-5, with TRBD2 matching over 7 bases. V trimming: 5 bases; J trimming: 4 bases; junction bases outside the gene matches: 10. CDR1 is MNHGY, CDR2 SAAAGT, per germline. The CDR3 is 15 residues long.

The J gene is TRBJ2-1, the V gene TRBV28; tentatively, D is TRBD2 (6 bases). The CDR3 sequence is 14 residues long. V dropped 7 bases and J dropped 4 bases, with 14 bases sitting between them. The germline gives CDR1 MDHEN, CDR2 SYDVKM. DNA of the CDR3: TGTGCCAGCATTCTTGATAGCGGTTACAATGAGCAGTTCTTC. Protein sequence: CASILDSGYNEQFF.

There are many counts of this clonotype. The rearrangement links TRBV7-8 to TRBJ2-1; 11 bases are a match to TRBD2. Unmatched junction bases numbered 2, after V lost 2 bases and J lost 5 bases. Germline CDR1 is SGHVS and CDR2 is FQNEAQ. The CDR3 loop spans 15 amino acids. The CDR3 coding sequence is TGTGCCAGCAGCTTAACGGGACTAGCGGACAATGAGCAGTTCTTC. It translates to CASSLTGLADNEQFF.

This clonotype showed up just a few times. The chain has TRBV6-6 and TRBJ2-7; D might be TRBD1 (6 bases). Germline V gene lookup returns CDR1 MNHNY and CDR2 SVGAGI (reference sequence). V was shortened by 5 bases and J by 1 base, with 12 bases between the two germline ends. CDR3 length equals 14 residues. CDR3 DNA: TGTGCCAGCAGTCAACAAGGGGGTTCCTACGAGCAGTACTTC. The encoded protein is CASSQQGGSYEQYF.

The rearrangement joins TRBV6-8 to TRBJ2-5; TRBD2 matches at 7 bases. CDR3 length: 15 amino acids. V shed 2 bases and J 7 bases; nucleotides not matched to a gene: 10. Germline V lookup: CDR1 MNHGY, CDR2 SAAAGT. As DNA, the CDR3 is TGTGCCAGCAGTTACCGGGGGGACTATCCGCTGACCCAGTACTTC. Protein: CASSYRGDYPLTQYF.